This record concerns one TCR beta chain sequence. Its antigen is undetermined. The PCR made use of 60 Vbeta and 13 Jbeta primers. In the original analysis: Approximately 87 million unique TCR beta chains, 8.5 million to 14 million shared, were counted in a later analysis. The repertoire was sequenced with immunoSEQ multiplex PCR; TCRdb's copy has only in-frame clones and lacks some. D and trimming were read from the DNA, whereas the V and J calls and clone size are those reported in that table. The sample includes roughly 120,000 clones, about 63% seen only once; the top ten take 1.5% to 2%. The data were obtained in a study of cytomegalovirus exposure and HLA in healthy donors. Broader study findings: The HLA-A and HLA-B alleles of most subjects were reportedly predicted accurately from TCR beta sequences. In a later analysis, TCR beta V- and J-gene trimming showed a link to a missense DCLRE1C variant.

The CDR3 is 14 residues long. Germline V gene data show CDR1 as LNHDA and CDR2 as SQIVND (reference sequence). Trimming took 6 bases from V and 4 from J; bases not matched to a gene: 5. Despite likely unrecorded immune exposures, the donors were nominally healthy at the time of sampling. The chain has TRBV19 and TRBJ2-3; 9 nucleotides line up with TRBD1. The clonotype was recovered from a man aged 25-40 years in good health and CMV-seropositive. Sequenced sample: PBMCs. CDR3 in DNA: TGTGCCAGTAGCGCACAGGGGGCGTCAGATACGCAGTATTTT. It yields the protein CASSAQGASDTQYF. The full variable domain, rest sourced from reference TRBV19 and TRBJ2-3, is DGGITQSPKYLFRKEGQNVTLSCEQNLNHDAMYWYRQDPGQGLRLIYYSQIVNDFQKGDIAEGYSVSREKKESFPLTVTSAQKNPTAFYLCASSAQGASDTQYFGPGTRLTVL.